What follows are 21 T cell receptor beta chains derived from one specimen sequenced in a study of metastatic and nonmetastatic thyroid tumors. TCRdb re-called the PCR reads through MiXCR. The sample consists of about 39,000 clones, 16% of them appearing once. Nobody among the patients had been given any treatment before thyroid surgery. The sequenced material came from blood. The receptor set was obtained from a female donor with papillary thyroid cancer or a benign thyroid nodule (not recorded which). Some clones in this sample may be carry-over from other donors' samples.

This clone was picked up many times. The V and J genes are TRBV19 and TRBJ2-2; no firm D call. Germline V gene data show CDR1 as LNHDA and CDR2 as SQIVND (reference sequence). The V end lost 5 bases, the J end lost 6 bases, and 10 bases lay between the germline ends. The CDR3 is made up of 13 amino acids. The CDR3 here is CASSSRFPGELFF. CDR3 DNA: TGTGCCAGTAGTTCTCGATTCCCCGGGGAGCTGTTTTTT.

This clone was observed at least ten times. This may arise from a read error, as a much more abundant clone is one base away. Other DNA sequences from this sample encode an identical CDR3 as well. The chain is built from TRBV12-3 or TRBV12-4 and TRBJ1-5; possibly TRBD1 for D (5 bases). Trimming cost V 6 bases and J 7 bases, with 13 bases left between them. CDR3 size: 13 residues. CDR3 region: CASRRTTEQPQHF. DNA for the CDR3: TGTGCCAGCAGGAGGACAACAGAGCAGCCCCAGCATTTT.

The sample holds many counts of this clone. The chain links TRBV11-2 to TRBJ2-3; TRBD1 aligns across 7 bases. This CDR3 has 15 amino acids. In germline, CDR1 is SGHAT, CDR2 FQNNGV. Trimming cost V 5 bases and J 0 bases; bases outside gene matches: 5. The CDR3 DNA sequence: TGTGCCAGCAGCGGGGGACAGACTAGCACAGATACGCAGTATTTT. Translating gives CASSGGQTSTDTQYF. Full variable domain (rest looked up from reference TRBV11-2 and TRBJ2-3): EAGVAQSPRYKIIEKRQSVAFWCNPISGHATLYWYQQILGQGPKLLIQFQNNGVVDDSQLPKDRFSAERLKGVDSTLKIQPAKLEDSAVYLCASSGGQTSTDTQYFGPGTRLTVL.

The chain has TRBV4-1 and TRBJ1-3, with 9 bases fitting TRBD1. CDR3 length: 15 amino acids. V was pared by 4 bases and J by 2 bases, with 3 bases of the junction left unmatched. Per germline, CDR1 MGHRA and CDR2 YSYEKL. The CDR3 here is CASSLDRGTGNTIYF. The CDR3 coding sequence is TGCGCCAGCAGCCTAGACAGGGGGACTGGAAACACCATATATTTT.

This clone was detected ten times or more. The rearrangement links TRBV5-6 to TRBJ2-3; 14 bases agree with TRBD2. This CDR3 region has 16 residues. V dropped 6 bases and J dropped 6; count of bases not matched to a gene: 9. CDR1 and CDR2 (germline): SGHDT, YYEEEE. CDR3 in DNA: TGTGCCAGCAACGGACTAGCGGGAGGTCTGCGGGATACGCAGTATTTT. Protein: CASNGLAGGLRDTQYF.

The table lists this clone with many counts. This may stem from a read error, because a much larger clone lies one nucleotide away. The same CDR3 is also encoded by other DNA sequences in this sample. This chain joins TRBV6-2 or TRBV6-3 and TRBJ2-1; D might be TRBD1 (6 bases). Trimming took off 6 bases at V and 7 bases at J, with 31 bases between the two ends. The CDR3 runs to 19 residues. The germline gives CDR1 MNHEY, CDR2 SVGEGT. The chain's CDR3 is CASSPVWTERSKRWNEQFF. CDR3 nucleotide sequence: TGTGCCAGCAGCCCCGTCTGGACAGAGAGATCGAAGCGATGGAATGAGCAGTTCTTC.

The V gene is TRBV12-5, the J gene TRBJ2-3; 7 nucleotides agree with TRBD2. Germline values: CDR1 LGHNT, CDR2 FRNRAP. This CDR3 region has 15 residues. V lost 4 bases to trimming and J lost 1 base; unmatched junction nucleotides: 5. The CDR3 DNA sequence: TGTGCTAGTGGTTCAGTCGCGGGAGGCACAGATACGCAGTATTTT. This codes for CASGSVAGGTDTQYF.

This clone was detected ten times or more. V usage is TRBV20-1 and J usage is TRBJ2-2; 9 bases match TRBD1. V dropped 4 bases and J dropped 7; count of bases not matched to a gene: 13. The CDR3 loop spans 16 amino acids. Germline V gives CDR1 DFQATT, CDR2 SNEGSKA (reference sequence). This chain's CDR3 is CSAKPNRGRGNGELFF. CDR3 bases: TGCAGTGCTAAACCCAACAGGGGGCGCGGGAACGGGGAGCTGTTTTTT.

The count of this clone is one. The chain employs TRBV15 and TRBJ2-3, with 9 bases that match TRBD2. Germline-derived CDR1 and CDR2 are LNHNV and YYDKDF (reference sequence). V shed 2 bases, J shed 1 base, and the junction held 10 bases outside the gene matches. This CDR3 is built from 18 residues. CDR3 loop: CATSRPTISGSGTDTQYF. In nucleotides, the CDR3 is TGTGCCACCAGCAGACCGACGATTAGCGGGAGCGGCACAGATACGCAGTATTTT.

This clone was seen at least ten times. Other DNA sequences in this specimen translate into the identical CDR3. The CDR3 coding sequence is TGCAGTGCTAGGACAGGGGTCAATCAGCCCCAGCATTTT. Protein sequence: CSARTGVNQPQHF. The J gene is TRBJ1-5, the V gene TRBV20-1; the match to TRBD1 covers 8 bases. V shed 3 bases and J 3 bases; nucleotides not matched to a gene: 1. CDR1 and CDR2 (germline): DFQATT, SNEGSKA (reference sequence). The CDR3 runs 13 residues.

This clone was counted at least ten times. CDR3 residues: CASSRTSGGMDTQYF. The CDR3 DNA reads TGTGCCAGCAGCCGAACTAGCGGGGGTATGGATACGCAGTATTTT. The chain uses TRBV13 and TRBJ2-3; 11 positions match TRBD2. There are 15 residues in the CDR3. Unmatched junction bases numbered 7, after V lost 5 bases and J lost 6 bases. The V gene's germline CDR1 is PRHDT and CDR2 FYEKMQ (reference sequence).

In this sample, this clone turned up many times. The V call is TRBV6-1, the J call TRBJ2-2, with 7 positions matching TRBD1. J lost 1 base, V lost 5 bases, and 4 bases had no gene match. The V gene's germline CDR1 is MNHNS and CDR2 SASEGT. The CDR3 loop spans 15 amino acids. In DNA, the CDR3 is TGTGCCAGCAGTTGGGACAGCTTGAACACCGGGGAGCTGTTTTTT. Translating it yields CASSWDSLNTGELFF.

This clone was detected a few times. This chain's CDR3 is CASSYSIPGLSSNEQFF. The CDR3 DNA follows: TGTGCCAGCAGTTACTCGATCCCCGGACTATCAAGCAATGAGCAGTTCTTC. The V gene is TRBV6-5, the J gene TRBJ2-1; D might be TRBD2 (6 bases). V was trimmed by 0 bases and J by 6 bases, leaving 18 bases between them. Looked up from germline, CDR1 is MNHEY and CDR2 is SVGAGI. The CDR3 loop spans 17 amino acids.

In its sample, this clone was seen many times. V and J are TRBV27 and TRBJ2-7; 10 nucleotides agree with TRBD1. The V gene's germline CDR1 is MNHEY and CDR2 SMNVEV (reference sequence). This CDR3 comprises 15 residues. V shed 6 bases and J 2 bases; nucleotides not matched to a gene: 7. CDR3 in amino acids: CASRKPGQGPYEQYF. In DNA form, the CDR3 reads TGTGCCAGCAGGAAACCGGGACAGGGGCCCTACGAGCAGTACTTC.

This chain uses TRBV28 with TRBJ2-3; D perhaps matches TRBD2 (6 bases). Trimming removed 2 bases from V and 4 bases from J, with 7 bases in between. This CDR3 spans 13 amino acids. Germline V lookup: CDR1 MDHEN, CDR2 SYDVKM. The CDR3 DNA sequence: TGTGCCAGCAGTTTAACTAGCCCAGATACGCAGTATTTT. Translated: CASSLTSPDTQYF.

The table lists this clone with many counts. V and J are TRBV20-1 and TRBJ1-5; D gene unclear. Per the germline V gene, CDR1 is DFQATT and CDR2 is SNEGSKA (reference sequence). The CDR3 spans 12 residues. V was shortened by 0 bases and J by 5 bases, with 5 bases between the two germline ends. CDR3 nucleotide sequence: TGCAGTGCTAGAGATTTTGATCAGCCCCAGCATTTT. Translated: CSARDFDQPQHF.

The V gene is TRBV28, the J gene TRBJ1-2; possibly TRBD1 for D (6 bases). V lost 6 bases, J lost 1 base, and 21 bases lay in between. Germline CDR1 and CDR2: MDHEN and SYDVKM. CDR3 length equals 17 residues. CDR3 protein: CASSLHTGSDFNYGYTF. The CDR3 DNA follows: TGTGCCAGCAGCCTTCACACAGGGTCCGATTTTAACTATGGCTACACCTTC.

The chain is built from TRBV27 and TRBJ2-7; 7 bases match TRBD2. The CDR3 is 14 amino acids. V shed 7 bases, J shed 5 bases, and the junction held 11 bases outside the gene matches. CDR1 is MNHEY, CDR2 SMNVEV, per germline (reference sequence). In DNA form, the CDR3 reads TGTGCCAGCACCCCCTGGGGGGGAAGCAACGAGCAGTACTTC. As protein: CASTPWGGSNEQYF.

This clone is medium-sized. The rearrangement uses TRBV6-1 and TRBJ2-7; TRBD2 aligns across 9 bases. V lost 7 bases, J lost 4 bases, and 11 bases stayed unmatched. This CDR3 has 15 residues. The germline CDR1 and CDR2 sequences are MNHNS and SASEGT. CDR3 in DNA: TGTGCCAGCATTGTTAGCGGGAGCGAATTATACGAGCAGTACTTC. It is translated as CASIVSGSELYEQYF.

This clone was recorded at least ten times. V usage is TRBV10-3 and J usage is TRBJ1-2; D unresolved. This CDR3 has 15 amino acids. Trimming stripped 2 bases from V and 6 bases from J, with 16 bases between. The germline V gene encodes CDR1 ENHRY and CDR2 SYGVKD. DNA of the CDR3: TGTGCCATCAGTGAGCGGCCGGGAGCGATTGATGGCTACACCTTC. This encodes CAISERPGAIDGYTF.

This clone has ten or more counts. A much bigger clone sits one base away, suggesting this may be a read error. The chain recombines TRBV6-1 with TRBJ1-1; D is unresolved. Germline V gene sequence: CDR1 MNHNS, CDR2 SASEGT. CDR3 size: 15 residues. V dropped 5 bases and J dropped 8 bases, with 21 bases sitting between them. CDR3 nucleotides: TGTGCCAGCAGTAGTAAGCCCCCCCTAGGACTGGAAGCTTTCTTT. It translates to CASSSKPPLGLEAFF.